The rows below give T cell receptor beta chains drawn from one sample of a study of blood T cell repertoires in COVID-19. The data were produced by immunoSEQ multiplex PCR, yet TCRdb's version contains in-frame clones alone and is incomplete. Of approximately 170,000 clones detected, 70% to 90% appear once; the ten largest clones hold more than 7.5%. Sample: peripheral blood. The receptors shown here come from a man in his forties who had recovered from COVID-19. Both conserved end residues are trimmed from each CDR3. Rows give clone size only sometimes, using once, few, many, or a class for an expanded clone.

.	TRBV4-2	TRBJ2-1	ASSQDGTASNEQF
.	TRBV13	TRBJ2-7	ASSYDSSYEQY
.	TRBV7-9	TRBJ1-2	ASSRVPQDGYGYT
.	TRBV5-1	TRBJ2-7	ASSPGLAITSLDEQY
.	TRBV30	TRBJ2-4	AWTPNGGISGFWENIQY
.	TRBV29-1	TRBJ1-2	SVAEAGGAGYT
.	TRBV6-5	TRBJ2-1	ASRTSLGTEQF
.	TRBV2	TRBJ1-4	ASSSPGQLEKLF
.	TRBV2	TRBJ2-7	ASRDNVLAGYEQY
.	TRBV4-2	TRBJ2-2	ASSQALANTGELF
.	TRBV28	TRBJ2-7	ASSVDRWRGNSSYEQY
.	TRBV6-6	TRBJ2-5	ASSQIGTGREGTQY
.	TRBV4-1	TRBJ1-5	ASSQYSKSQPQH
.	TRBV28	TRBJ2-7	ASSSLTGHYEQY
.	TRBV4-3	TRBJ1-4	ASSQAGLPNEKLF
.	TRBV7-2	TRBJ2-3	ASSLSLAGGTQY
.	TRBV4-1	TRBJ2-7	ASSQVAGDGEQY
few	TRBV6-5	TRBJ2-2	ASSYTVTNTGELF
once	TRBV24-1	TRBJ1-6	ATSVPLSPLH
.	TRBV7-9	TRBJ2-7	ASSWDSEQY
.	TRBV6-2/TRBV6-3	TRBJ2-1	ASSYTLEQF
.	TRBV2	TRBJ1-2	ASSAWTGEVGYT
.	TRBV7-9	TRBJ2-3	ASSTDTNTDTQY
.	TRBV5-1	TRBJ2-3	ASSLAGGTDTQY
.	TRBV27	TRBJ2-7	ASSLTGMLRSYEQY
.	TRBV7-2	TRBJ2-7	ASSLGGQGYEQY
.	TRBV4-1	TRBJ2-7	ASSPDPVSYEQY
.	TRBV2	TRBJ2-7	ASSDHRAPYEQY
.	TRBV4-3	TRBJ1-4	ASSQVGQDDEKLF
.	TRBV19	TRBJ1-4	ATTDGLREKLF
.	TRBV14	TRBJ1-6	ASSQTYRGGNSPLH
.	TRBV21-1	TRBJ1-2	ASSKLRPGLVYGYT
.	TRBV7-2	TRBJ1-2	ASSAQGRAYGYT
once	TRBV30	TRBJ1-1	AWSVPRQRMNTEAF
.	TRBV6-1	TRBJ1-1	ASNQLGSTEAF
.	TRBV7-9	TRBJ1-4	ASSPRTGGGEKLF
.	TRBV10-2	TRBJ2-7	AGGQGSMEQY
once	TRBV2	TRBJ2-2	ASSTTGTAYTGELF
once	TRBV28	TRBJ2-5	ASSPDSLLQETQY
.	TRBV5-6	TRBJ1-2	ASSYTGTAYGYT
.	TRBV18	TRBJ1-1	ASSPDDSRDRVNTEAF
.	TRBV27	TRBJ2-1	ASRSGIEQF
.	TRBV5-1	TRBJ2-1	ASSLSTGNYNEQF
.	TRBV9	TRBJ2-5	ASSVGEGGPQTQY
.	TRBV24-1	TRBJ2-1	ATSDIGKGDEQF
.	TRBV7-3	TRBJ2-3	ASSPGGLATADTQY
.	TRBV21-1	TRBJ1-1	ASSTRTELNTEAF
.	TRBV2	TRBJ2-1	ASSGELSQMGEQF
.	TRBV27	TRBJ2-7	ASSQAGETYEQY
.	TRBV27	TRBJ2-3	ASSPSGDTQY
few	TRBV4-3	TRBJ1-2	ASSQETGVSGYGYT
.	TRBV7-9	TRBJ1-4	ASSPDRGFEKLF
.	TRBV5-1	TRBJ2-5	ASSRDRARETQY